Shown below are 15 T cell receptor beta chains from a single sample sequenced in a study of T cell repertoires in cytomegalovirus infection (dated by TCRdb to 2018 to 2020). The treatment or condition label, read with the paper, signifies: in vitro stimulation with specific CMV peptide epitopes to enrich CMV-specific T cells. These TCRs are of unknown antigen specificity. The listed sequencing device is Illumina HiSeq 1500. TCRdb handled the public reads itself, with Q25 trimming in fastp and clone calling in MiXCR, and kept productive beta chains. Entries that share a CDR3 protein sequence are merged under the most common genes and DNA. Across this sample there are about 63,000 distinct CDR3 sequences, with 20% to 25% seen only once. The ten largest make up 73% of the sample. The specimen comprised CD8+ T cells from cultured PBMCs, sampled from culture after CMV antigen stimulation. These receptor sequences come from a human donor in good health (CMV status not recorded). Some clones in this sample may be carry-over from other donors' samples.

The chain uses TRBV7-8 and TRBJ2-3; no firm D call. This CDR3 comprises 14 residues. The V end lost 3 bases, the J end lost 1 base, and 8 bases lay between the germline ends. Germline V gene data show CDR1 as SGHVS and CDR2 as FQNEAQ. CDR3 loop: CASSFRTGTDTQYF. CDR3 in DNA: TGTGCCAGCAGCTTTAGAACGGGCACAGATACGCAGTATTTT.

The CDR3 loop reads CSARAASSYEQYF. The CDR3 DNA sequence: TGCAGTGCTAGGGCTGCGAGCTCCTACGAGCAGTACTTC. The J gene is TRBJ2-7, the V gene TRBV20-1; D remains unclear. The germline CDR1 and CDR2 sequences are DFQATT and SNEGSKA (reference sequence). The CDR3 extends over 13 amino acids. Trimming removed 3 bases from V and 0 bases from J, with 9 bases in between.

The chain recombines TRBV7-6 with TRBJ2-5; perhaps TRBD1 as D (6 bases). CDR3 length: 14 residues. V was trimmed by 4 bases and J by 1 base, leaving 10 bases between them. Germline-derived CDR1 and CDR2 are SGHVS and FNYEAQ. The CDR3 nucleotides are TGTGCCAGCAGCTCATGGGACATCCAAGAGACCCAGTACTTC. It translates to CASSSWDIQETQYF.

This clonotype was counted a few times. This chain joins TRBV4-1 and TRBJ2-7; D unclear. The V gene lost 1 base and the J gene lost 0 bases, with 10 bases spanning the gap. The length of the CDR3 is 15 residues. CDR1 is MGHRA, CDR2 YSYEKL, per germline. CDR3 sequence reads: CASSQGNTVSYEQYF. CDR3 bases: TGCGCCAGCAGCCAAGGTAATACGGTCTCCTACGAGCAGTACTTC.

As regards this clonotype: Germline is not matched at one junction end, which may reflect a read error. The chain couples TRBV7-3 to TRBJ2-7; TRBD1 aligns across 9 bases. The germline CDR1 and CDR2 sequences are SGHTA and FQGTGA. CDR3 size: 15 residues. Here the CDR3 DNA reads TGTGCCAGCAGCTTACTCGGACAGGGGCCCTACGAGCTGTACTTC. It encodes CASSLLGQGPYELYF.

The genes are TRBV7-6 and TRBJ2-1; 8 bases fit TRBD2. The CDR3 is 17 amino acids. Germline loops: CDR1 SGHVS, CDR2 FNYEAQ. V was clipped by 5 bases and J by 3 bases; unmatched bases: 12. CDR3 in DNA: TGTGCCAGCAGCAACTTGTTGGGAAGCGGGGGCTACAATGAGCAGTTCTTC. It yields the protein CASSNLLGSGGYNEQFF.

This chain connects TRBV6-2 or TRBV6-3 to TRBJ1-5, with 9 bases lining up with TRBD1. The CDR3 extends over 14 amino acids. J lost 7 bases, V lost 6 bases, and 7 bases had no gene match. CDR1 is MNHEY and CDR2 is SVGEGT in the germline V gene. For the CDR3, the DNA is TGTGCCAGCAGATGGGACAGGGTTGGCCAGCCCCAGCATTTT. This gives the protein CASRWDRVGQPQHF.

This clonotype has only a few counts. The V call is TRBV12-3 or TRBV12-4, the J call TRBJ1-5; D might be TRBD1 (6 bases). V was trimmed by 7 bases and J by 6 bases, leaving 13 bases between them. The CDR3 is 13 residues long. CDR3 DNA: TGTGCCAGCACCCCGGGGGGCAGTCAGCCCCAGCATTTT. Translating gives CASTPGGSQPQHF.

The chain couples TRBV7-6 to TRBJ1-4, with no clear D. The V gene's germline CDR1 is SGHVS and CDR2 FNYEAQ. This CDR3 is built from 15 residues. V was clipped by 1 base and J by 0 bases, with 6 bases between them. This CDR3 reads CASSLVDATNEKLFF. DNA of the CDR3: TGTGCCAGCAGCTTAGTAGATGCAACTAATGAAAAACTGTTTTTT.

This clonotype was detected a few times. The rearrangement uses TRBV20-1 and TRBJ1-5, with D maybe TRBD1 (5 bases). CDR3 length equals 15 residues. V was pared by 3 bases and J by 7 bases, with 19 bases between. Germline V lookup: CDR1 DFQATT, CDR2 SNEGSKA (reference sequence). The DNA of the CDR3 is TGCAGTGCTAGGCCACCAGGGACCCCTTGGCAGCCCCAGCATTTT. As protein: CSARPPGTPWQPQHF.

The chain is built from TRBV4-1 and TRBJ1-5, with D unclear. CDR1 and CDR2 (germline): MGHRA, YSYEKL. This CDR3 has 15 residues. V dropped 0 bases and J dropped 7 bases, with 13 bases sitting between them. The CDR3 here is CASSQDYLLGQPQHF. Written as DNA, the CDR3 is TGCGCCAGCAGCCAAGATTATCTGCTTGGCCAGCCCCAGCATTTT.

This clonotype came up a few times. The chain combines TRBV9 with TRBJ2-1; D is possibly TRBD2 (7 bases). The germline V gene encodes CDR1 SGDLS and CDR2 YYNGEE. Trimming left V 4 bases short and J 8 bases short, with 19 bases between. CDR3 size: 15 residues. CDR3 in DNA: TGTGCCAGCAGCCCCTATGGGGGGGGCGACTATGAGCAGTTCTTC. Protein product: CASSPYGGGDYEQFF.

The V call is TRBV19, the J call TRBJ1-5; D gene uncertain. Trimming took 5 bases from V and 4 from J, leaving 12 bases between them. CDR1 and CDR2 from the germline V gene are LNHDA and SQIVND (reference sequence). The CDR3 runs to 14 residues. The CDR3 region is CASSGSTLNQPQHF. CDR3 sequence (DNA): TGTGCCAGTAGTGGTTCCACCCTTAATCAGCCCCAGCATTTT.

The gene calls are TRBV27 and TRBJ1-2; 7 nucleotides align to TRBD1. J was trimmed by 0 bases and V by 5 bases; bases with no gene match: 6. The CDR3 length is 15 residues. Per the germline V gene, CDR1 is MNHEY and CDR2 is SMNVEV (reference sequence). The CDR3: CASSLYTGANYGYTF. CDR3 nucleotides: TGTGCCAGCAGTCTCTACACAGGGGCTAACTATGGCTACACCTTC.

This chain connects TRBV7-6 to TRBJ1-1, with D unresolved. Germline loops: CDR1 SGHVS, CDR2 FNYEAQ. Trimming took 3 bases from V and 5 from J, leaving 13 bases between them. The CDR3 covers 14 residues. The CDR3 DNA follows: TGTGCCAGCAGCTTCAGTGGGGATTTGACTGAAGCTTTCTTT. This sequence encodes CASSFSGDLTEAFF.